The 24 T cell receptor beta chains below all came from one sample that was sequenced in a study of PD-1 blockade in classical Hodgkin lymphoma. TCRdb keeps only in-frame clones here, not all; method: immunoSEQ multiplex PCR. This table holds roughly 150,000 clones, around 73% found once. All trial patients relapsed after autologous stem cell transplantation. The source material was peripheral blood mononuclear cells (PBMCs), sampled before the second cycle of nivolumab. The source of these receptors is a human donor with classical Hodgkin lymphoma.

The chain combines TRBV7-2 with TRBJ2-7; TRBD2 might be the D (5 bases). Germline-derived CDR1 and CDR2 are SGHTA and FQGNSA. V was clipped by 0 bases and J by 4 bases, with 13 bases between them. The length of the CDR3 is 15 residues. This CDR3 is CASSLAPSFQYEQYF. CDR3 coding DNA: TGTGCCAGCAGCTTAGCACCTAGCTTCCAATACGAGCAGTACTTC.

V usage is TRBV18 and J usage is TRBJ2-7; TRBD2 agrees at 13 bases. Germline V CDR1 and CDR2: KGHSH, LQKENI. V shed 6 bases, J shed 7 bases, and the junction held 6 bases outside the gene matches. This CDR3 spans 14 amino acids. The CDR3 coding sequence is TGTGCCAGCTCCCCAACGACTAGCGGGGGGGAGCAGTACTTC. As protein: CASSPTTSGGEQYF.

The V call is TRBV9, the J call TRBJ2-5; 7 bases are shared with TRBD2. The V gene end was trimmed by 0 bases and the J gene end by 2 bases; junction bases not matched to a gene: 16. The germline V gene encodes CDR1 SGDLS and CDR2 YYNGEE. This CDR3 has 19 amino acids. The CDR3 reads CASSVAGLAISGVQETQYF. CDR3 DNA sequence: TGTGCCAGCAGCGTAGCGGGGCTAGCGATAAGCGGGGTTCAAGAGACCCAGTACTTC.

The CDR3 sequence: CASSLAVGGYQETQYF. The CDR3 DNA sequence: TGTGCCAGCAGCTTGGCGGTGGGGGGTTACCAAGAGACCCAGTACTTC. The chain couples TRBV7-9 to TRBJ2-5, with D possibly being TRBD2 (6 bases). CDR1 is SEHNR and CDR2 is FQNEAQ in the germline V gene (reference sequence). The V and J ends lost 3 bases and 0 bases respectively, with 14 bases between them. This CDR3 contains 16 residues.

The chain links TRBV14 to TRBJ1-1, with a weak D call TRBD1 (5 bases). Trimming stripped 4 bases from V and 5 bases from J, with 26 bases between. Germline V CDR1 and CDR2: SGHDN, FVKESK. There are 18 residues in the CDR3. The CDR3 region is CASSPYLVAGWMGTEAFF. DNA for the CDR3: TGTGCCAGCAGCCCTTACCTTGTGGCAGGGTGGATGGGGACTGAAGCTTTCTTT.

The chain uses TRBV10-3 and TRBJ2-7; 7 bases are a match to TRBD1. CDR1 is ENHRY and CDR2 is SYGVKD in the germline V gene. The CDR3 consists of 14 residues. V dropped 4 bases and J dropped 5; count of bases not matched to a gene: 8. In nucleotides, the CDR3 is TGTGCCATCAGTGTTTCTGACAGGGTCCACGAGCAGTACTTC. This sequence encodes CAISVSDRVHEQYF.

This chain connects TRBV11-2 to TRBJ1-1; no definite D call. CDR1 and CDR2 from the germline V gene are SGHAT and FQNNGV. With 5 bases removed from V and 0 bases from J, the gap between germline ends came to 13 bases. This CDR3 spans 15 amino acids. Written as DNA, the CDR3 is TGTGCCAGCAGCCGACGGGGAAGTTTGAACACTGAAGCTTTCTTT. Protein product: CASSRRGSLNTEAFF.

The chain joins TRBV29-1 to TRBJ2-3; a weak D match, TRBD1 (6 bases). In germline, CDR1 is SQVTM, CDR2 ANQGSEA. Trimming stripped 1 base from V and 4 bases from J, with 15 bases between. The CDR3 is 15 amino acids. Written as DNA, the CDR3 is TGCAGCGTTGAAGGGGGTACAGGGTGGGCAGATACGCAGTATTTT. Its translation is CSVEGGTGWADTQYF.

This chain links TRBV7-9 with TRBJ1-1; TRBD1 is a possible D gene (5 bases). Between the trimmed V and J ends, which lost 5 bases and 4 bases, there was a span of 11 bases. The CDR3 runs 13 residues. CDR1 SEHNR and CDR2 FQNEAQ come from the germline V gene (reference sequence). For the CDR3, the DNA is TGTGCCAGCAGCGATCCGGGGCCCACTGAAGCTTTCTTT. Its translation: CASSDPGPTEAFF.

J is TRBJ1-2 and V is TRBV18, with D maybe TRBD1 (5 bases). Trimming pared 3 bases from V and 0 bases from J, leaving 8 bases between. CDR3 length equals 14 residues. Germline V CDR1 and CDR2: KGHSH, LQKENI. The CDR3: CASSPDSSNYGYTF. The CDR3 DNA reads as TGTGCCAGCTCACCTGACAGCTCTAACTATGGCTACACCTTC. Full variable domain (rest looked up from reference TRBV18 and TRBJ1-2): NAGVMQNPRHLVRRRGQEARLRCSPMKGHSHVYWYRQLPEEGLKFMVYLQKENIIDESGMPKERFSAEFPKEGPSILRIQQVVRGDSAAYFCASSPDSSNYGYTFGSGTRLTVV.

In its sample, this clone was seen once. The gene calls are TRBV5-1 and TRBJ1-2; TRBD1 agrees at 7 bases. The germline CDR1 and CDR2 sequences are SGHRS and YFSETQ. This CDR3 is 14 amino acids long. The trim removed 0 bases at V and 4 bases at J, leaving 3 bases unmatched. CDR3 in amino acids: CASSLEDRSYGYTF. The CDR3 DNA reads TGCGCCAGCAGCTTGGAGGACAGGTCCTATGGCTACACCTTC.

CDR3 nucleotides: TGTGCCAGCAGTTTAGATAGGCAGTTCTTC. It codes for CASSLDRQFF. The chain links TRBV28 to TRBJ2-1; no firm D call. CDR1 and CDR2 from the germline V gene are MDHEN and SYDVKM. The V end was cut by 2 bases, the J end by 12 bases, with 5 bases between. This CDR3 has 10 residues.

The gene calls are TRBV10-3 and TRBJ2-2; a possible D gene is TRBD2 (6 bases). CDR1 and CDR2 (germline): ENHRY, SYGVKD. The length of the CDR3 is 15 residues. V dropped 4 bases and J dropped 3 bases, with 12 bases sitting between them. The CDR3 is CAISVGGIDTGELFF. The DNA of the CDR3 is TGTGCCATCAGTGTGGGGGGTATAGACACCGGGGAGCTGTTTTTT.

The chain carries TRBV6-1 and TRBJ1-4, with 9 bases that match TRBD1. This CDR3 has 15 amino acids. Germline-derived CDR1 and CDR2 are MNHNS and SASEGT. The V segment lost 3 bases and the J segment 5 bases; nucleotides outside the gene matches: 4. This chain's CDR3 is CASSDLTGGNEKLFF. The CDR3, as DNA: TGTGCCAGCAGTGACCTAACAGGGGGCAATGAAAAACTGTTTTTT.

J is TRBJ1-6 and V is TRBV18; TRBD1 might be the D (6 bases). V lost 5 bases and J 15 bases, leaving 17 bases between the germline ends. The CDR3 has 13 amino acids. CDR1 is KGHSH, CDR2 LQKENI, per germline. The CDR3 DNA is TGTGCCAGCTCAACAGGGTCCCCCCCGATCCTCCACTTT. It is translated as CASSTGSPPILHF.

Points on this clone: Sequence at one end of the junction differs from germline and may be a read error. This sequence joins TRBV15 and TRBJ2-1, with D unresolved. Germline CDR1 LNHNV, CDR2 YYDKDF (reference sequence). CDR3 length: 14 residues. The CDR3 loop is CATSRVGPHNEQFF. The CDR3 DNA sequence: TGTGCCACCAGTAGAGTTGGGCCCCACAATGAGCAGTTCTTC.

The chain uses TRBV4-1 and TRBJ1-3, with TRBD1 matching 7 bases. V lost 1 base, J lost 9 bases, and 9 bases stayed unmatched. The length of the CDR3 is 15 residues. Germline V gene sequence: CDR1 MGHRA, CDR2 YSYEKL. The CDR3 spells CASSQVQTGTVTIYF. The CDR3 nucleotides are TGCGCCAGCAGCCAAGTCCAGACAGGGACGGTCACCATATATTTT.

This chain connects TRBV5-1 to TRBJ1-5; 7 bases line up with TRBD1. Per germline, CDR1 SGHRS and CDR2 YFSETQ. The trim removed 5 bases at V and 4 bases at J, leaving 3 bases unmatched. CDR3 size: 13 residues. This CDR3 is CASSMGQNQPQHF. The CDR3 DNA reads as TGCGCCAGCAGTATGGGACAGAATCAGCCCCAGCATTTT.

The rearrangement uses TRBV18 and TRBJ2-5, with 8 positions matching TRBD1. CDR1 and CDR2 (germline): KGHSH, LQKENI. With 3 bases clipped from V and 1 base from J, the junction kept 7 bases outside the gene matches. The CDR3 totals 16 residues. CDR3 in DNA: TGTGCCAGCTCACCCCCCGACAGGGGTCTCCAAGAGACCCAGTACTTC. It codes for CASSPPDRGLQETQYF.

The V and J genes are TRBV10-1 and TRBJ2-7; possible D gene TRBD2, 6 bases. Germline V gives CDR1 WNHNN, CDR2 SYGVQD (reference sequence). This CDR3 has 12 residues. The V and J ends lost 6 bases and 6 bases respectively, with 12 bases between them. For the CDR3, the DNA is TGCGCCAGCAGGCTTATTAGCGGCGAGCAGTACTTC. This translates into CASRLISGEQYF.

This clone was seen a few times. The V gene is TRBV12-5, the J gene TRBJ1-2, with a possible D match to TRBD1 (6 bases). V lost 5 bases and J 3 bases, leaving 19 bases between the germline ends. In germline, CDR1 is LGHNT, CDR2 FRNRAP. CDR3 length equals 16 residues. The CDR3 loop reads CASGHLRGLLDYGYTF. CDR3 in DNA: TGTGCTAGTGGTCATCTCAGGGGATTATTAGACTATGGCTACACCTTC.

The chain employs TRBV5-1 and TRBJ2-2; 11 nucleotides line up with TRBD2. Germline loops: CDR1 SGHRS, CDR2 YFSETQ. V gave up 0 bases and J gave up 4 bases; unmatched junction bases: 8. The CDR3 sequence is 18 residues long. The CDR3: CASSLASGLADSTGELFF. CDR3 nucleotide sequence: TGCGCCAGCAGCTTGGCCTCGGGACTAGCGGACTCCACCGGGGAGCTGTTTTTT.

In nucleotides, the CDR3 is TGCGCCAGCAGCAAGGGGACAGGGGAAGCAGATACGCAGTATTTT. Its protein is CASSKGTGEADTQYF. The chain carries TRBV5-1 and TRBJ2-3, with TRBD1 matching over 10 bases. J was trimmed by 4 bases and V by 4 bases; bases with no gene match: 6. Per the germline V gene, CDR1 is SGHRS and CDR2 is YFSETQ. The CDR3 has 15 amino acids. The complete variable domain, with remaining parts taken from reference TRBV5-1 and TRBJ2-3, reads KAGVTQTPRYLIKTRGQQVTLSCSPISGHRSVSWYQQTPGQGLQFLFEYFSETQRNKGNFPGRFSGRQFSNSRSEMNVSTLELGDSALYLCASSKGTGEADTQYFGPGTRLTVL.

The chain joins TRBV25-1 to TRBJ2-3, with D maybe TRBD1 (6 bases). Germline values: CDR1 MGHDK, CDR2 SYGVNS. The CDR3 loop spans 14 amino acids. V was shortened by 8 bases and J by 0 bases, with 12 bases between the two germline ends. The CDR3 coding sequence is TGTGCCAGCCAGTGGGGGCTAAGCACAGATACGCAGTATTTT. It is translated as CASQWGLSTDTQYF.